Ten or more counts support the clone carrying this T cell receptor beta chain. As yet, its antigen is unknown. These data are taken from a study of T cells in Graves' hyperthyroidism and ophthalmopathy. The CDR3 totals 14 residues. Germline lookup yields CDR1 SGHRS and CDR2 YFSETQ. Trimming shortened V by 5 bases and J by 8 bases, and 16 bases separated the two germline ends. Study findings and constraints: Peripheral blood also featured most of the thyroid clonotypes expanded above 0.001. With a median lead of approximately 6 months before onset, the model predicted ophthalmopathy.

From RNA transcripts, TCR beta CDR3 regions were amplified. With the HTBI primer set, the TCR CDR3 went through a first round of RT-PCR. TCRdb independently ran MiXCR on the multiplex PCR reads; one entry per CDR3 protein. Of hundreds of thousands of distinct CDR3 sequences in the sample, about 15% were seen once. This chain links TRBV5-1 with TRBJ2-2; no clear D gene. The source material was blood. The receptor was derived from a woman in her thirties with Graves' hyperthyroidism that later progressed to Graves' ophthalmopathy. DNA for the CDR3: TGCGCCAGCAGAGAGTTGTATACGTCTGGGGAGCTGTTTTTT. This encodes CASRELYTSGELFF.